This TCR beta chain was identified in a study of Ad26.COV2.S vaccination and SARS-CoV-2 variants. Study in general: Ad26.COV2.S was injected intramuscularly once or twice, 56 days apart.

Treatment here: some 20 received Ad26.COV2.S at low or high dose, single or two shots; 5 received placebo; per-sample allocation not given. Day 63 after the first injection of vaccine or placebo was the sampling time. The repertoire was sequenced with immunoSEQ multiplex PCR; TCRdb's copy has only in-frame clones and lacks some. The sample lists about 440,000 clones, about 90% seen once, with roughly 4% in the top ten. This CDR3 has 13 residues. Trimming took off 6 bases at V and 0 bases at J, with 7 bases between the two ends. CDR1 and CDR2 from the germline V gene are SGHTA and FQGTGA. About this clone itself: Its target is not known.

Regarding the study as a whole: Placebo recipients showed lower spike-specific TCR breadth than vaccinees.

The chain uses TRBV7-3 and TRBJ2-3; unclear D gene. The TCR comes from a person between 18 and 59 years old who received the Ad26.COV2.S COVID-19 vaccine or a placebo. This specimen consisted of peripheral blood, obtained in a trial of Ad26.COV2.S vaccine versus placebo. CDR3 in amino acids: CASRRSSTDTQYF. The DNA of the CDR3 is TGTGCCAGCAGGAGGTCGAGCACAGATACGCAGTATTTT.